This T cell receptor beta chain was identified during a study of blood T cell repertoires in COVID-19. On the study more broadly: The United States, Italy and Spain supplied acute and convalescent COVID-19 samples. Sources were T cells, B-cell-depleted T cells, or PBMCs; the material itself was cDNA or gDNA.

As originally analysed: The authors estimated nucleated cell counts from reference gene primer amplification. Profiling relied on immunoSEQ multiplex PCR, and the TCRdb table lists in-frame clones only, not all of them. V and J calls and clone size are as listed in that table; D and trimming were resolved from the DNA. The profile shows about 150,000 clones, about 89% of them singletons. CDR3 length equals 13 residues. The germline V and J ends were trimmed by 2 bases and 6 bases, with 7 bases remaining between them. Germline-derived CDR1 and CDR2 are SEHNR and FQNEAQ (reference sequence). The rearrangement joins TRBV7-9 to TRBJ1-4, with no clear D. Specimen: peripheral blood. The TCR was taken from a man between 45 and 60 years old who had recovered from COVID-19. The DNA for the CDR3 is TGTGCCAGCAGCTTATATGGGCATGAAAAACTGTTTTTT. The encoded protein is CASSLYGHEKLFF.